These 30 T cell receptor beta chains were sequenced from one sample in a study of naive and memory T cell subsets. Ligated cDNA underwent four rounds of PCR with nested alpha and beta constant region primers and SP2. TCRdb processed the 5' RACE reads anew with MiXCR; each CDR3 protein has one entry. The profile covers around 56,000 distinct CDR3 sequences, with roughly 7.5% appearing a single time and 9% to 10% taken by the ten largest. TCR cDNA received a 3' ligated oligonucleotide that carried a UMI. The receptor set was obtained from a female donor in good health.

The rearrangement joins TRBV28 to TRBJ2-5, with 9 bases fitting TRBD2. This CDR3 is 15 amino acids long. Trimming took 6 bases from V and 3 from J; bases not matched to a gene: 8. Germline-derived CDR1 and CDR2 are MDHEN and SYDVKM. The DNA for the CDR3 is TGTGCCAGCAGAGGGGGTAGCGGGGGCAAAGAGACCCAGTACTTC. This gives the protein CASRGGSGGKETQYF.

This clonotype appeared many times. The V call is TRBV4-3, the J call TRBJ1-6; 8 nucleotides agree with TRBD1. Germline V gene data show CDR1 as LGHNA and CDR2 as YSLEER. V shed 0 bases and J 7 bases; nucleotides not matched to a gene: 8. CDR3 length equals 17 residues. The CDR3 coding sequence is TGCGCCAGCAGCCAAGATCGCGGGACAGGAAGAAATTCACCCCTCCACTTT. Translating it yields CASSQDRGTGRNSPLHF.

This clonotype was counted ten times or more. The genes are TRBV19 and TRBJ1-5; unclear D gene. This CDR3 is 16 amino acids long. CDR1 and CDR2 from the germline V gene are LNHDA and SQIVND (reference sequence). V lost 7 bases, J lost 1 base, and 17 bases lay in between. The CDR3 region is CASTPEPGRSNQPQHF. CDR3 coding DNA: TGTGCCAGTACCCCGGAGCCGGGTCGAAGCAATCAGCCCCAGCATTTT.

V and J are TRBV20-1 and TRBJ2-7, with a tentative D call TRBD2 (5 bases). CDR1 and CDR2 from the germline V gene are DFQATT and SNEGSKA (reference sequence). This CDR3 contains 14 residues. Deletions cut 4 bases from V and 3 bases from J, with 16 bases between. CDR3: CSAIRGDRGYEQYF. The CDR3 DNA follows: TGCAGTGCTATCCGGGGTGATAGAGGCTACGAGCAGTACTTC.

This clonotype was recorded many times. The CDR3 DNA follows: TGCAGTGCTAGAAATCCAGGGCTAAGGTTCTCAGATACGCAGTATTTT. It yields the protein CSARNPGLRFSDTQYF. This chain links TRBV20-1 with TRBJ2-3; TRBD1 is a possible D gene (5 bases). Trimming removed 2 bases at V and 4 bases at J, with 19 bases between. This CDR3 is built from 16 residues. Per germline, CDR1 DFQATT and CDR2 SNEGSKA (reference sequence).

This clonotype was observed a handful of times. The chain links TRBV11-2 to TRBJ1-1; 7 bases agree with TRBD1. Germline CDR1 is SGHAT and CDR2 is FQNNGV. The CDR3 sequence is 17 residues long. V lost 5 bases, J lost 1 base, and 13 bases stayed unmatched. Here the CDR3 reads CASSQGLTGTANTEAFF. CDR3 nucleotides: TGTGCCAGCAGCCAGGGACTCACCGGGACAGCGAACACTGAAGCTTTCTTT.

This clonotype was detected a few times. The rearrangement uses TRBV6-6 and TRBJ2-1, with TRBD2 identical over 8 bases. Germline CDR1 reads MNHNY; CDR2 reads SVGAGI (reference sequence). The CDR3 has 14 amino acids. The V segment lost 7 bases and the J segment 6 bases; nucleotides outside the gene matches: 8. CDR3 protein: CASKTGTRSNEQFF. The CDR3 DNA is TGTGCCAGCAAGACCGGGACTAGAAGCAATGAGCAGTTCTTC.

To note about this clonotype: One base away lies a much larger clone, so this may be a sequencing read error. The chain is built from TRBV24-1 and TRBJ1-4, with D possibly TRBD1 on 5 matching bases. The CDR3 spans 15 residues. Germline CDR1 KGHDR, CDR2 SFDVKD. The DNA of the CDR3 is TGTGTCACCAGACGGGGGGTAATAGAGGATGAAAAACTGTTTTTT. Amino acids: CVTRRGVIEDEKLFF.

In the case of this clonotype: Being one base from a much bigger clone, this may be a read error. The chain combines TRBV6-5 with TRBJ2-1; maybe TRBD1 (5 bases). Germline CDR1 reads MNHEY; CDR2 reads SVGAGI. The CDR3 length is 15 residues. The CDR3 loop is CASSSDRSSYNERFF. The CDR3 nucleotides are TGTGCCAGCAGTTCCGACAGAAGCTCCTACAATGAGCGGTTCTTC.

The table lists this clonotype with many counts. The V gene is TRBV12-3 or TRBV12-4, the J gene TRBJ2-6; D uncertain. The CDR3 is 15 residues long. V shed 6 bases and J shed 1 base, with 10 bases lying between them. CDR3 sequence (DNA): TGTGCCAGCAGCTACTACATGTCTGGGGCCAACGTCCTGACTTTC. Translating gives CASSYYMSGANVLTF.

This clonotype was seen a few times. This chain joins TRBV6-5 and TRBJ2-5, with a weak D call TRBD2 (5 bases). Germline V gives CDR1 MNHEY, CDR2 SVGAGI. This CDR3 spans 13 amino acids. Trimming shortened V by 2 bases and J by 5 bases, and 9 bases separated the two germline ends. CDR3 loop: CASSYGRRETQYF. CDR3 nucleotides: TGTGCCAGCAGTTACGGCCGGAGGGAGACCCAGTACTTC.

The chain is built from TRBV4-2 and TRBJ2-5, with 7 positions matching TRBD2. Germline V gene data show CDR1 as LGHNA and CDR2 as YNFKEQ. J gave up 4 bases and V 1 base, and 3 bases lay outside the gene matches. This CDR3 comprises 14 residues. The chain's CDR3 is CASSQALATETQYF. CDR3 sequence (DNA): TGTGCCAGCAGCCAAGCACTAGCGACAGAGACCCAGTACTTC.

This clonotype has more than one count but fewer than ten. The chain carries TRBV6-6 and TRBJ2-3; the D gene could be TRBD1 or TRBD2 (5 bases each). Germline V gene sequence: CDR1 MNHNY, CDR2 SVGAGI (reference sequence). The CDR3 sequence is 14 residues long. Trimming removed 2 bases from V and 4 bases from J, with 10 bases in between. The DNA for the CDR3 is TGTGCCAGCAGTTACCCCGGGACGTCAGATACGCAGTATTTT. Protein: CASSYPGTSDTQYF.

This clonotype was detected ten times or more. The rearrangement uses TRBV9 and TRBJ1-6; D is undetermined. In germline, CDR1 is SGDLS, CDR2 YYNGEE. CDR3 length: 15 amino acids. Trimming pared 0 bases from V and 9 bases from J, leaving 13 bases between. CDR3 residues: CASSVAVAGASPLHF. In DNA form, the CDR3 reads TGTGCCAGCAGCGTAGCTGTGGCAGGCGCTTCACCCCTCCACTTT.

In its sample, this clonotype was seen many times. The V gene is TRBV27, the J gene TRBJ2-7; a weak D match, TRBD2 (5 bases). CDR1 MNHEY and CDR2 SMNVEV come from the germline V gene (reference sequence). CDR3 size: 15 residues. Deletions cut 0 bases from V and 3 bases from J, with 12 bases between. For the CDR3, the DNA is TGTGCCAGCAGTTTATCGGGTCGGGGAAGCTACGAGCAGTACTTC. It encodes CASSLSGRGSYEQYF.

This clonotype has just a few counts. The CDR3 loop is CASSWGGYGYTF. The CDR3 coding sequence is TGTGCCAGCAGCTGGGGAGGTTATGGCTACACCTTC. The chain is built from TRBV7-2 and TRBJ1-2; D remains unclear. There are 12 residues in the CDR3. The germline V gene encodes CDR1 SGHTA and CDR2 FQGNSA. Between the trimmed V and J ends, which lost 4 bases and 5 bases, there was a span of 8 bases. The entire variable domain, with the rest obtained from reference TRBV7-2 and TRBJ1-2, is as follows: GAGVSQSPSNKVTEKGKDVELRCDPISGHTALYWYRQSLGQGLEFLIYFQGNSAPDKSGLPSDRFSAERTGGSVSTLTIQRTQQEDSAVYLCASSWGGYGYTFGSGTRLTVV.

The CDR3 region is CASSYSMALAGEDEQYF. For the CDR3, the DNA is TGTGCCAGCAGTTACTCGATGGCGCTAGCGGGGGAGGACGAGCAGTACTTC. The V call is TRBV6-2 or TRBV6-3, the J call TRBJ2-7; 10 nucleotides agree with TRBD2. With V trimmed by 0 bases and J by 5 bases, 10 bases remained unmatched. The CDR3 spans 17 residues. CDR1 and CDR2 from the germline V gene are MNHEY and SVGEGT.

Only a few counts were recorded for this clonotype. This rearrangement joins TRBV27 to TRBJ2-7; a weak D match, TRBD1 (6 bases). The CDR3 has 15 residues. Germline loops: CDR1 MNHEY, CDR2 SMNVEV (reference sequence). V was shortened by 4 bases and J by 3 bases, with 16 bases between the two germline ends. The CDR3 protein is CASSSTGKLGYEQYF. CDR3 DNA sequence: TGTGCCAGCAGTTCGACAGGCAAATTAGGCTACGAGCAGTACTTC.

This clonotype was counted at least ten times. The chain employs TRBV6-6 and TRBJ1-3; tentatively, D is TRBD1 (5 bases). Trimming stripped 5 bases from V and 9 bases from J, with 17 bases between. Germline lookup yields CDR1 MNHNY and CDR2 SVGAGI (reference sequence). CDR3 length equals 14 residues. As DNA, the CDR3 is TGTGCCAGCAGTGACGAAGGGACGCGGACCACCATATATTTT. As protein: CASSDEGTRTTIYF.

The genes are TRBV6-6 and TRBJ1-5, with D unresolved. V was trimmed by 2 bases and J by 2 bases, leaving 10 bases between them. The CDR3 is made up of 15 amino acids. Germline V gene lookup returns CDR1 MNHNY and CDR2 SVGAGI (reference sequence). The CDR3 loop is CASSYGQAGNQPQHF. The CDR3 region has the DNA TGTGCCAGCAGTTACGGGCAGGCAGGCAATCAGCCCCAGCATTTT.

The table lists this clonotype with many counts. The chain's CDR3 is CASSVDGRRGTGELFF. The CDR3 coding sequence is TGTGCCAGCAGCGTAGATGGCCGGAGGGGCACCGGGGAGCTGTTTTTT. V gene TRBV9 combines with J gene TRBJ2-2; a possible D gene is TRBD2 (6 bases). CDR3 length: 16 residues. The V end was cut by 0 bases, the J end by 4 bases, with 13 bases between. Germline-derived CDR1 and CDR2 are SGDLS and YYNGEE.

The V call is TRBV7-2, the J call TRBJ2-7; D possibly corresponds to TRBD2 (6 bases). The CDR3 length is 15 residues. V lost 0 bases to trimming and J lost 2 bases, with 11 bases between them. Germline V lookup: CDR1 SGHTA, CDR2 FQGNSA. The CDR3 sequence is CASSLAKGGTYEQYF. The CDR3 coding sequence is TGTGCCAGCAGCTTAGCGAAGGGAGGAACCTACGAGCAGTACTTC.

This clonotype was seen a few times. J is TRBJ2-5 and V is TRBV5-1, with D perhaps assigned TRBD1 or TRBD2 (5 bases each). The V end was cut by 2 bases, the J end by 5 bases, with 10 bases between. The CDR3 is 13 residues long. In germline, CDR1 is SGHRS, CDR2 YFSETQ. The CDR3 bases are TGCGCCAGCAGCTTCGGGGCATTCGAGACCCAGTACTTC. Translation gives CASSFGAFETQYF.

In this sample, this clonotype turned up many times. The chain employs TRBV20-1 and TRBJ1-2; unclear D gene. The CDR3 runs 11 residues. V shed 2 bases and J shed 6 bases, with 7 bases lying between them. In germline, CDR1 is DFQATT, CDR2 SNEGSKA (reference sequence). The CDR3 bases are TGCAGTGCTAGAAGAGACGATGGCTACACCTTC. It encodes CSARRDDGYTF.

V gene TRBV25-1 combines with J gene TRBJ2-7; D ambiguous. CDR1 MGHDK and CDR2 SYGVNS come from the germline V gene. This CDR3 spans 14 amino acids. Trimming left V 5 bases short and J 0 bases short, with 11 bases between. In DNA, the CDR3 is TGTGCCAGCAGTATAGACGGCTTCTCCTACGAGCAGTACTTC. As protein: CASSIDGFSYEQYF.

The rearrangement uses TRBV6-5 and TRBJ2-7; 11 bases are shared with TRBD1. There are 14 residues in the CDR3. After removal of 6 bases from V and 6 bases from J, the junction contained 7 bases not matched to a gene. CDR1 is MNHEY, CDR2 SVGAGI, per germline. The CDR3 spells CASRSTGTGGEQYF. CDR3 nucleotides: TGTGCCAGCAGGTCTACCGGGACAGGGGGCGAGCAGTACTTC.

This clonotype was picked up many times. In nucleotides, the CDR3 is TGTGCCAGCAGGCCGGGGGGGCAGATCACCGGGGAGCTGTTTTTT. This codes for CASRPGGQITGELFF. The J gene is TRBJ2-2, the V gene TRBV28; 8 bases are shared with TRBD2. This CDR3 has 15 residues. The V segment lost 6 bases and the J segment 4 bases; nucleotides outside the gene matches: 7. Germline V lookup: CDR1 MDHEN, CDR2 SYDVKM.

This clonotype was detected many times. The J gene is TRBJ2-2, the V gene TRBV10-3; no clear D. Between the trimmed V and J ends, which lost 6 bases and 0 bases, there was a span of 5 bases. CDR3 size: 13 residues. Germline-derived CDR1 and CDR2 are ENHRY and SYGVKD. The CDR3 DNA is TGTGCCATCAGGAACGCGAACACCGGGGAGCTGTTTTTT. Protein sequence: CAIRNANTGELFF.

This clonotype has at least ten counts. The chain links TRBV5-1 to TRBJ2-2, with TRBD1 identical over 7 bases. In germline, CDR1 is SGHRS, CDR2 YFSETQ. Trimming cost V 4 bases and J 5 bases; bases outside gene matches: 5. The CDR3 contains 14 residues. The CDR3 DNA reads TGCGCCAGCAGCCGGGACAGCTTGACCGGGGAGCTGTTTTTT. As protein: CASSRDSLTGELFF.

The genes are TRBV29-1 and TRBJ2-5; the match to TRBD2 covers 7 bases. Looked up from germline, CDR1 is SQVTM and CDR2 is ANQGSEA. There are 13 residues in the CDR3. V lost 7 bases and J lost 2; bases outside the gene matches: 7. Here the CDR3 reads CSAQRGSQETQYF. The CDR3 bases are TGCAGCGCACAGCGGGGAAGTCAAGAGACCCAGTACTTC. The full variable domain, rest sourced from reference TRBV29-1 and TRBJ2-5, is SAVISQKPSRDICQRGTSLTIQCQVDSQVTMMFWYRQQPGQSLTLIATANQGSEATYESGFVIDKFPISRPNLTFSTLTVSNMSPEDSSIYLCSAQRGSQETQYFGPGTRLLVL.